This T cell receptor beta chain was captured by sequencing in a study of T cells after yellow fever vaccination. Synthesis of TCR cDNA relied on 5'RACE template switching, which attached a universal primer site and UMIs. TCRdb processed the 5' RACE reads anew with MiXCR; each CDR3 protein has one entry. Among about 320,000 distinct CDR3 sequences listed, about 10% were seen once. Notes on the study in general: Primary-vaccination clones mostly resurfaced post-booster (nearly 97% CD4, more than 80% CD8). Abundant clonotypes from the bulk population could have been carried over as contaminants into FACS-sorted repertoires. Across the CD4 and CD8 compartments, a small share of clonotypes was present in both.

On this clonotype: Its antigen is not known.

The sequencing here drew on CD4+ T cells sorted from PBMCs, taken 45 days after the yellow fever booster vaccination. The sequence was collected from a young man who received the YFV17D yellow fever vaccine.

CDR3 region: CASSLWTEDTEAFF. CDR3 nucleotide sequence: TGTGCCAGCAGCTTATGGACAGAGGACACTGAAGCTTTCTTT. This chain links TRBV11-2 with TRBJ1-1; the D gene is possibly TRBD1 (6 bases). V was cut by 2 bases and J by 3 bases, with 10 bases left in between. There are 14 residues in the CDR3. CDR1 SGHAT and CDR2 FQNNGV come from the germline V gene.